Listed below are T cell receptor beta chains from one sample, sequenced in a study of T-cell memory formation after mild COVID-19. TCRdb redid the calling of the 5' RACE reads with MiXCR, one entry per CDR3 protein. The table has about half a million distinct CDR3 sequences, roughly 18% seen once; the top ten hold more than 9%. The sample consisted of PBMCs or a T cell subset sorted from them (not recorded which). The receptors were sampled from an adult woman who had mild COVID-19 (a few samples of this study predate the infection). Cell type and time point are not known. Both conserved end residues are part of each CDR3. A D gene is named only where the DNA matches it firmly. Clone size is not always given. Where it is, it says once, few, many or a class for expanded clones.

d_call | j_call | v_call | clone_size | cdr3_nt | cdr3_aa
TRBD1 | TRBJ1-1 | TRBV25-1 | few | TGTGCCAGCCTAGACAGGGTGAACACTGAAGCTTTCTTT | CASLDRVNTEAFF
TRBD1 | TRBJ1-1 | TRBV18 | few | TGTGCCAGCTCAGGACAGGTCCCGAACACTGAAGCTTTCTTT | CASSGQVPNTEAFF
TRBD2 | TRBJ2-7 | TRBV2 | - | TGTGCCAGCAGTGAAAGTCGAGGGGCTAGCGGCTACGAGCAGTACTTC | CASSESRGASGYEQYF
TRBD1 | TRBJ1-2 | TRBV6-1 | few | TGTGCCAGCAGAGTACGGACAGGCATTAACTATGGCTACACCTTC | CASRVRTGINYGYTF
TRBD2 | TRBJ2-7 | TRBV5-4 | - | TGTGCCAGCAGCTGGTACGGACTAGCGGGAGGGTTCGAGCAGTACTTC | CASSWYGLAGGFEQYF
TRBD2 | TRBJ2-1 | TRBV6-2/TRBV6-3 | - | TGTGCCAGCACGGGACTAGCTCGCAATGAGCAGTTCTTC | CASTGLARNEQFF
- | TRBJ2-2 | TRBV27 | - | TGTGCCAGCAGTTTAGCCAGGGCCCCGAACACCGGGGAGCTGTTTTTT | CASSLARAPNTGELFF
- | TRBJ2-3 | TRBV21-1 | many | TGTGCCATCCAAGCGGGAGATACGCAGTATTTT | CAIQAGDTQYF
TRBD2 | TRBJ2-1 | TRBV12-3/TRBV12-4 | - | TGTGCCAGCAGTTTCTCTACTAGCGGCTACAATGAGCAGTTCTTC | CASSFSTSGYNEQFF
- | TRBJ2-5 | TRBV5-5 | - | TGTGCCAGCAGCTTGGTTCAGGGACTCCAAGAGACCCAGTACTTC | CASSLVQGLQETQYF
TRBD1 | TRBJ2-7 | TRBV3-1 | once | TGTGCCAGCAGCCTAGACAGGGGCCGCCGATACGAGCAGTACTTC | CASSLDRGRRYEQYF
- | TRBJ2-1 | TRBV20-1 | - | TGCAGTGCTAGAGCACCTAGGCATGAGCAGTTCTTC | CSARAPRHEQFF
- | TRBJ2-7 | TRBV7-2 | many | TGTGCCAGCAGCTCCCGGAGGGCCTACGAGCAGTACTTC | CASSSRRAYEQYF
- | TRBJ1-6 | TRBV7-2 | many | TGTGCCAGCAGCCTGCAGGGGCGAATCGATTCACCCCTCCACTTT | CASSLQGRIDSPLHF
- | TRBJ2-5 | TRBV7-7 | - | TGTGCCAGCAGCTTATATCAGGGGAGAGAAGAGACCCAGTACTTC | CASSLYQGREETQYF
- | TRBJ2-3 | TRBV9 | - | TGTGCCAGCAGCGTAGAGGGGGGCGGTGATACGCAGTATTTT | CASSVEGGGDTQYF
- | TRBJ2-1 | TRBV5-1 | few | TGCGCCAGCAGCCACGGGACTCCTTACAATGAGCAGTTCTTC | CASSHGTPYNEQFF
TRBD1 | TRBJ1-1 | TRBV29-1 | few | TGCAGCGTGTACAGGGGCGGAAACACTGAAGCTTTCTTT | CSVYRGGNTEAFF
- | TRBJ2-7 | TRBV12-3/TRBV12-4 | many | TGTGCCAGCAGTCTGTGGAGCGCTTACGAGCAGTACTTC | CASSLWSAYEQYF
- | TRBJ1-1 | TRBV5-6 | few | TGTGCCAGCAGCACGGCGATGGCCCGGGCTGAAGCTTTCTTT | CASSTAMARAEAFF
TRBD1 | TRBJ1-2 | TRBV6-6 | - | TGTGCCAGCAGTAAACAGGGGGACTATGGCTACACCTTC | CASSKQGDYGYTF
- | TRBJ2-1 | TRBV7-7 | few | TGTGCTAGCAGCTTAGCGTTCAGGGGAAATGAGCAGTTCTTC | CASSLAFRGNEQFF
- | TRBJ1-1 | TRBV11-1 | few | TGTGCCAGCAGCTTAAGCCAAACGGGGCGTGAAACTGAAGCTTTCTTT | CASSLSQTGRETEAFF
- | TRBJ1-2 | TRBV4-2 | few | TGTGCCAGCAGCCAAGTTACTGAGAACTATGGCTACACCTTC | CASSQVTENYGYTF
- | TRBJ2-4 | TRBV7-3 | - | TGTGCCAGCAGCCCCGAGCCTGGTCCAGCCAAAAACATTCAGTACTTC | CASSPEPGPAKNIQYF
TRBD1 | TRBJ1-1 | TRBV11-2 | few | TGTGCCAGCAGCCAGACAGGGGAAGCTGAAGCTTTCTTT | CASSQTGEAEAFF
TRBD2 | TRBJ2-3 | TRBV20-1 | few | TGCAGTGCTGTGACGGGACTAGCGGGGGGGTATTACACCAGAGCTACGCAGTATTTT | CSAVTGLAGGYYTRATQYF
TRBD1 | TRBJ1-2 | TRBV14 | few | TGTGCCAGCAGTACACCTGGGGACAGGGGAAGCTATGGCTACACCTTC | CASSTPGDRGSYGYTF
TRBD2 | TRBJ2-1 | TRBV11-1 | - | TGTGCCAGCAGCTTACATTGGGGTAGCGGGAAGTCCTACAATGAGCAGTTCTTC | CASSLHWGSGKSYNEQFF
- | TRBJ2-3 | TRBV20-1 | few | TGCAGTGCTATCGGGAGTAAGGATACGCAGTATTTT | CSAIGSKDTQYF
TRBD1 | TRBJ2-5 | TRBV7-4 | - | TGTGCCAGCAACCCCGTAGGGGGCGGGGAGACCCAGTACTTC | CASNPVGGGETQYF
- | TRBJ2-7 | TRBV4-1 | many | TGCGCCAGCAGCCATGATAAAGGGACCTACGAGCAGTACTTC | CASSHDKGTYEQYF
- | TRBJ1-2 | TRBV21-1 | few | TGTGCCAGCAGCAAATACAGGGGGCGGGACTATGGCTACACCTTC | CASSKYRGRDYGYTF
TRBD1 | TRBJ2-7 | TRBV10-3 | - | TGTGCCATCAGTGAGTCAAAAACTCCCTTGACAGGGAACTACTACGAGCAGTACTTC | CAISESKTPLTGNYYEQYF
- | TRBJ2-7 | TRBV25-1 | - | TGTGCCAGCGAGATGGGGGGAGTGAGCTCCGAGCAGTACTTC | CASEMGGVSSEQYF
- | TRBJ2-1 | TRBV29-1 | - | TGCAGCGTTGTGCCAATCTCCTACAATGAGCAGTTCTTC | CSVVPISYNEQFF
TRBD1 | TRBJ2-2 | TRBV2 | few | TGTGCCAGCGTTAAAGAAACAGGGGGGACCGGGGAGCTGTTTTTT | CASVKETGGTGELFF